Below are 26 T cell receptor beta chains sequenced from a single sample in a study of OX40 agonist ivuxolimab in advanced cancers. Here immunoSEQ multiplex PCR was the method, and the copy in TCRdb shows in-frame clones only, minus some. In the table there are some 100,000 clones, 84% of which are singletons. The source material was CD4+ or CD8+ T cells sorted from blood, sampled in a trial of the OX40 agonist ivuxolimab. These receptor sequences come from an adult with an advanced solid tumor such as melanoma, head and neck, liver or kidney cancer.

The V call is TRBV13, the J call TRBJ1-2; 7 nucleotides line up with TRBD1. The germline gives CDR1 PRHDT, CDR2 FYEKMQ (reference sequence). Trimming cost V 1 base and J 8 bases; bases outside gene matches: 4. The CDR3 is 13 residues long. CDR3 nucleotides: TGTGCCAGCAGCTTAGAACAGGGGTCGGGCTACACCTTC. As protein: CASSLEQGSGYTF.

This chain joins TRBV5-1 and TRBJ1-1; D perhaps matches TRBD1 (6 bases). The CDR3 totals 13 residues. Trimming shortened V by 6 bases and J by 3 bases, and 12 bases separated the two germline ends. CDR1 is SGHRS, CDR2 YFSETQ, per germline. CDR3: CASNSRGHTEAFF. The CDR3, as DNA: TGCGCCAGCAACTCCAGGGGTCACACTGAAGCTTTCTTT.

The chain combines TRBV7-2 with TRBJ1-4; D is possibly TRBD1 (6 bases). The V end lost 1 base, the J end lost 3 bases, and 15 bases lay between the germline ends. Germline values: CDR1 SGHTA, CDR2 FQGNSA. The CDR3 totals 17 residues. Here the CDR3 reads CASSLGFGTLPNEKLFF. CDR3 nucleotides: TGTGCCAGCAGCTTAGGTTTCGGGACACTCCCTAATGAAAAACTGTTTTTT.

The chain joins TRBV7-9 to TRBJ2-3, with D maybe TRBD1 (5 bases). CDR3 length: 15 residues. The germline V gene has CDR1 SEHNR and CDR2 FQNEAQ (reference sequence). The V and J ends lost 3 bases and 2 bases respectively, with 12 bases between them. DNA for the CDR3: TGTGCCAGCAGCTTGGGTGACAGAACCACAGATACGCAGTATTTT. Protein sequence: CASSLGDRTTDTQYF.

This chain joins TRBV4-3 and TRBJ2-7; D is unresolved. Looked up from germline, CDR1 is LGHNA and CDR2 is YSLEER. CDR3 length equals 13 residues. V shed 4 bases and J shed 6 bases, with 13 bases lying between them. The CDR3 here is CASSRGSGAEQYF. The DNA for the CDR3 is TGCGCCAGCAGCCGCGGATCAGGTGCCGAGCAGTACTTC.

CDR3 DNA sequence: TGTGCCAGCAGTGCAGGGGGCACTGAAGCTTTCTTT. It encodes CASSAGGTEAFF. The chain recombines TRBV6-5 with TRBJ1-1; 7 bases are a match to TRBD1. V was clipped by 5 bases and J by 4 bases; unmatched bases: 1. Germline V gene lookup returns CDR1 MNHEY and CDR2 SVGAGI. This CDR3 region has 12 residues.

V is TRBV4-3 and J is TRBJ2-7, with a tentative D call TRBD1 (5 bases). Trimming removed 0 bases from V and 0 bases from J, with 12 bases in between. Germline lookup yields CDR1 LGHNA and CDR2 YSLEER. CDR3 length equals 16 residues. For the CDR3, the DNA is TGCGCCAGCAGCCAAGATAGGGGCGTTCCCTCCTACGAGCAGTACTTC. It encodes CASSQDRGVPSYEQYF.

This sequence joins TRBV28 and TRBJ1-1; 8 nucleotides line up with TRBD1. CDR3 length: 13 amino acids. The V gene's germline CDR1 is MDHEN and CDR2 SYDVKM. V was clipped by 3 bases and J by 12 bases; unmatched bases: 9. In DNA form, the CDR3 reads TGTGCCAGCAGTTTCCAGGGGGCCCCCCGGCCTTTCTTT. It encodes CASSFQGAPRPFF.

This chain connects TRBV6-5 to TRBJ1-1; D may be TRBD1 (5 bases). V dropped 10 bases and J dropped 5 bases, with 17 bases sitting between them. In germline, CDR1 is MNHEY, CDR2 SVGAGI. The CDR3 runs 13 residues. CDR3 residues: CATGRGRRTEAFF. Here the CDR3 DNA reads TGTGCCACTGGGCGGGGACGGCGGACTGAAGCTTTCTTT.

The J gene is TRBJ1-5, the V gene TRBV10-3; tentatively, D is TRBD1 (5 bases). Trimming took off 6 bases at V and 0 bases at J, with 12 bases between the two ends. Germline CDR1 reads ENHRY; CDR2 reads SYGVKD. The CDR3 contains 15 residues. The chain's CDR3 is CAIRGTDDSNQPQHF. CDR3 nucleotide sequence: TGTGCCATCAGGGGGACTGACGATAGCAATCAGCCCCAGCATTTT.

The V call is TRBV5-1, the J call TRBJ2-4; 7 bases are a match to TRBD1. Germline V gene lookup returns CDR1 SGHRS and CDR2 YFSETQ. CDR3 length equals 15 residues. Trimming cost V 2 bases and J 8 bases; bases outside gene matches: 10. CDR3 residues: CASSLNDPQGDIQYF. In DNA, the CDR3 is TGCGCCAGCAGCTTAAACGACCCTCAGGGGGACATTCAGTACTTC.

This clone was seen only once. The chain is built from TRBV4-2 and TRBJ1-5; 8 bases align to TRBD1. CDR1 and CDR2 from the germline V gene are LGHNA and YNFKEQ. The length of the CDR3 is 15 residues. V lost 2 bases and J lost 7; bases outside the gene matches: 7. The CDR3: CASSQTPGGGQPQHF. In DNA, the CDR3 is TGTGCCAGCAGCCAAACTCCAGGGGGCGGGCAGCCCCAGCATTTT.

The chain couples TRBV18 to TRBJ1-2; D perhaps matches TRBD1 (6 bases). This CDR3 has 14 residues. The germline V gene encodes CDR1 KGHSH and CDR2 LQKENI. Trimming shortened V by 6 bases and J by 0 bases, and 11 bases separated the two germline ends. CDR3 residues: CASSRTGSNYGYTF. In DNA, the CDR3 is TGTGCCAGCTCCCGCACAGGGTCTAACTATGGCTACACCTTC.

The rearrangement joins TRBV10-1 to TRBJ2-7; 9 bases map to TRBD1. The germline gives CDR1 WNHNN, CDR2 SYGVQD (reference sequence). The CDR3 runs 18 residues. CDR3 protein: CASNRDRVRFRTEGTDNV. CDR3 sequence (DNA): TGCGCCAGCAACCGGGACAGGGTACGTTTCAGGACCGAGGGTACGGACAACGTC.

The V call is TRBV27, the J call TRBJ2-7, with a tentative D call TRBD2 (6 bases). V was pared by 0 bases and J by 6 bases, with 9 bases between. The CDR3 is 13 amino acids. The germline V gene encodes CDR1 MNHEY and CDR2 SMNVEV (reference sequence). Here the CDR3 DNA reads TGTGCCAGCAGTTTATCGCGGGGTACCGAGCAGTACTTC. Residues: CASSLSRGTEQYF.

This clone appeared once. This chain connects TRBV5-1 to TRBJ2-7, with TRBD2 matching 12 bases. Germline CDR1 SGHRS, CDR2 YFSETQ. This CDR3 comprises 16 residues. Trimming at V came to 5 bases and at J to 1 base, leaving 7 bases not matched to a gene. CDR3 region: CASRYTSGGFSYEQYF. CDR3 bases: TGCGCCAGCAGATATACTAGCGGGGGGTTTTCCTACGAGCAGTACTTC.

The rearrangement links TRBV28 to TRBJ2-5; possibly TRBD1 for D (7 bases). V lost 3 bases, J lost 7 bases, and 9 bases lay in between. CDR3 length equals 12 residues. Germline V gene data show CDR1 as MDHEN and CDR2 as SYDVKM. The CDR3 region is CASSFRGVTQYF. CDR3 nucleotide sequence: TGTGCCAGCAGTTTCAGGGGGGTGACCCAGTACTTC.

V gene TRBV7-8 combines with J gene TRBJ1-1; 7 nucleotides match TRBD1. Germline values: CDR1 SGHVS, CDR2 FQNEAQ. CDR3 length: 15 residues. V shed 4 bases, J shed 4 bases, and the junction held 9 bases outside the gene matches. The CDR3 sequence: CASSSRTGVGTEAFF. The CDR3 DNA follows: TGTGCCAGCAGCTCTAGAACAGGGGTGGGCACTGAAGCTTTCTTT. The complete variable domain, with remaining parts taken from reference TRBV7-8 and TRBJ1-1, reads GAGVSQSPRYKVAKRGQDVALRCDPISGHVSLFWYQQALGQGPEFLTYFQNEAQLDKSGLPSDRFFAERPEGSVSTLKIQRTQQEDSAVYLCASSSRTGVGTEAFFGQGTRLTVV.

J is TRBJ2-7 and V is TRBV6-1; D possibly matches TRBD1 or TRBD2 (5 bases each). This CDR3 is built from 16 residues. Germline lookup yields CDR1 MNHNS and CDR2 SASEGT. V was pared by 4 bases and J by 2 bases, with 18 bases between. The CDR3 DNA reads TGTGCCAGCAGTGTGGGTCGGAGGCAGGGAACCTACGAGCAGTACTTC. Translation: CASSVGRRQGTYEQYF.

This rearrangement joins TRBV9 to TRBJ2-7; 8 bases fit TRBD1. CDR1 and CDR2 from the germline V gene are SGDLS and YYNGEE. The CDR3 sequence is 14 residues long. The V gene end was trimmed by 4 bases and the J gene end by 2 bases; junction bases not matched to a gene: 5. Written as DNA, the CDR3 is TGTGCCAGCAGCCCCACAGGGGGGACCTACGAGCAGTACTTC. This sequence encodes CASSPTGGTYEQYF.

V usage is TRBV18 and J usage is TRBJ2-2; no definite D call. V lost 2 bases to trimming and J lost 6 bases, with 7 bases between them. Germline assignment: CDR1 KGHSH and CDR2 LQKENI. This CDR3 spans 13 amino acids. Written as DNA, the CDR3 is TGTGCCAGCTCACCAAACAGAGCCGGGGAGCTGTTTTTT. Translated, it gives CASSPNRAGELFF.

The chain employs TRBV7-9 and TRBJ2-2; 7 positions agree with TRBD1. Germline-derived CDR1 and CDR2 are SEHNR and FQNEAQ (reference sequence). This CDR3 has 14 residues. Here the CDR3 reads CGAGGYTNTGELFF. In nucleotides, the CDR3 is TGTGGGGCAGGGGGTTACACGAACACCGGGGAGCTGTTTTTT.

CDR3 residues: CASSIDSTVFYGYTF. The DNA of the CDR3 is TGTGCCAGTAGTATAGACTCGACAGTCTTCTATGGCTACACCTTC. The rearrangement uses TRBV19 and TRBJ1-2, with D perhaps TRBD1 (5 bases). The CDR3 is 15 residues long. Per germline, CDR1 LNHDA and CDR2 SQIVND (reference sequence). V gave up 0 bases and J gave up 4 bases, with 12 bases separating them.

This clone was observed a handful of times. The sample holds other DNA sequences that translate to the same CDR3. The rearrangement joins TRBV6-5 to TRBJ1-4; D perhaps matches TRBD1 (5 bases). CDR3 length: 14 residues. Germline V gives CDR1 MNHEY, CDR2 SVGAGI. Trimming pared 4 bases from V and 2 bases from J, leaving 8 bases between. The DNA of the CDR3 is TGTGCCAGCAGTTTGGAGGGGACTAATGAAAAACTGTTTTTT. It encodes CASSLEGTNEKLFF.

The J gene is TRBJ2-1, the V gene TRBV18; 11 nucleotides match TRBD1. V was clipped by 3 bases and J by 10 bases; unmatched bases: 14. The CDR3 totals 17 residues. Germline assignment: CDR1 KGHSH and CDR2 LQKENI. CDR3 nucleotides: TGTGCCAGCTCACCTACCTCCGGGACAGGGGGAGTAGGCGAGCAGTTCTTC. It encodes CASSPTSGTGGVGEQFF.

The gene calls are TRBV6-1 and TRBJ2-7; tentative D call: TRBD2 (5 bases). Germline CDR1 and CDR2: MNHNS and SASEGT. Trimming took off 0 bases at V and 4 bases at J, with 7 bases between the two ends. The length of the CDR3 is 13 residues. CDR3: CASSEARVYEQYV. CDR3 DNA sequence: TGTGCCAGCAGTGAAGCGAGGGTGTACGAGCAGTACGTC.